The T cell receptor beta chain under discussion was sequenced for a study of blood T cell repertoires in COVID-19. About the study: COVID-19 samples, acute and convalescent, were from the United States, Italy and Spain. Sources were T cells, B-cell-depleted T cells, or PBMCs; the material itself was cDNA or gDNA.

In the source study's methods: Scientists estimated how many nucleated cells there were by amplifying reference gene primers. TCRdb's copy holds only in-frame clones and misses some; the assay was immunoSEQ multiplex PCR. V and J calls plus clone size are reproduced from that table; the DNA served to infer D and trimming. The sample has roughly 67,000 clones, 86% seen once. The sequence derives from a man in his fifties with acute or convalescent COVID-19. The sample consisted of peripheral blood.

The CDR3 DNA reads as TGTGCCAGCAGTTTACCCGGGACTAGCGGGAGCCCTCTTAAGCAGTATTTT. Its translation is CASSLPGTSGSPLKQYF. The genes are TRBV28 and TRBJ2-3; TRBD2 matches at 14 bases. The CDR3 loop spans 17 amino acids. V lost 2 bases to trimming and J lost 11 bases; unmatched junction nucleotides: 12. Germline V gene data show CDR1 as MDHEN and CDR2 as SYDVKM.